These 20 T cell receptor beta chains came from one sample sequenced in a study of blood T cell repertoires in COVID-19. Profiled with immunoSEQ multiplex PCR; TCRdb holds only in-frame clones, not every one. The table shows some 230,000 clones, with roughly four fifths occurring only once. Sequencing input: PBMCs or T cells enriched from blood (not recorded which). These receptors were taken from a woman in her thirties or forties with acute COVID-19.

This rearrangement joins TRBV5-5 to TRBJ1-2, with a weak D call TRBD1 (5 bases). V shed 1 base and J shed 8 bases, with 18 bases lying between them. The CDR3 runs to 15 residues. The V gene's germline CDR1 is SGHKS and CDR2 YYEKEE (reference sequence). The CDR3 loop reads CASSLSGDTIFGYTF. CDR3 nucleotides: TGTGCCAGCAGCTTGTCGGGGGATACAATATTCGGCTACACCTTC.

V is TRBV10-3 and J is TRBJ1-5; D is ambiguous. Germline V gene lookup returns CDR1 ENHRY and CDR2 SYGVKD. V lost 3 bases and J 7 bases, leaving 10 bases between the germline ends. The CDR3 length is 13 residues. CDR3 in amino acids: CAISDDERQPQHF. The CDR3 coding sequence is TGTGCCATCAGTGATGACGAGCGGCAGCCCCAGCATTTT.

This clone was seen only once. The chain's CDR3 is CASSKRGGASNEQFF. The CDR3 DNA reads as TGTGCCAGCAGTAAGCGGGGGGGGGCCTCCAATGAGCAGTTCTTC. This chain connects TRBV6-2 or TRBV6-3 to TRBJ2-1; 10 nucleotides line up with TRBD2. The CDR3 sequence is 15 residues long. V gave up 5 bases and J gave up 6 bases; unmatched junction bases: 7. In germline, CDR1 is MNHEY, CDR2 SVGEGT.

The chain uses TRBV28 and TRBJ1-1; D possibly corresponds to TRBD1 (5 bases). The CDR3 loop spans 14 amino acids. Germline V gives CDR1 MDHEN, CDR2 SYDVKM. Between the trimmed V and J ends, which lost 6 bases and 7 bases, there was a span of 18 bases. CDR3 bases: TGTGCCAGCAGCTCGGACGGACACCCTGTTGAAGCTTTCTTT. It yields the protein CASSSDGHPVEAFF.

The genes are TRBV19 and TRBJ1-3; D remains unclear. The length of the CDR3 is 17 residues. CDR1 LNHDA and CDR2 SQIVND come from the germline V gene (reference sequence). Trimming pared 5 bases from V and 0 bases from J, leaving 17 bases between. CDR3: CASSAQPFHFSGNTIYF. The CDR3 coding sequence is TGTGCCAGTAGTGCGCAACCGTTTCACTTCTCTGGAAACACCATATATTTT.

The V gene is TRBV6-5, the J gene TRBJ2-7; 12 nucleotides line up with TRBD2. The germline V gene has CDR1 MNHEY and CDR2 SVGAGI. Trimming took 5 bases from V and 5 from J; bases not matched to a gene: 4. There are 14 residues in the CDR3. The CDR3 nucleotides read TGTGCCAGCAGTCGACTAGCGGGGGTTAACGAGCAGTACTTC. Its translation is CASSRLAGVNEQYF.

The chain joins TRBV14 to TRBJ1-1; a weak D match, TRBD1 (6 bases). V lost 1 base to trimming and J lost 4 bases, with 10 bases between them. The CDR3 runs 14 residues. The germline V gene encodes CDR1 SGHDN and CDR2 FVKESK. CDR3 residues: CASSQGSGATEAFF. CDR3 nucleotide sequence: TGTGCCAGCAGCCAAGGCTCAGGGGCCACTGAAGCTTTCTTT. Based on the CDR3 plus reference TRBV14 and TRBJ1-1, the full variable domain is EAGVTQFPSHSVIEKGQTVTLRCDPISGHDNLYWYRRVMGKEIKFLLHFVKESKQDESGMPNNRFLAERTGGTYSTLKVQPAELEDSGVYFCASSQGSGATEAFFGQGTRLTVV.

The chain uses TRBV5-1 and TRBJ2-7; the D is unclear. Trimming shortened V by 0 bases and J by 2 bases, and 9 bases separated the two germline ends. The CDR3 is made up of 14 amino acids. Germline V lookup: CDR1 SGHRS, CDR2 YFSETQ. CDR3 in DNA: TGCGCCAGCAGCTTGGATGGGCTGACCTACGAGCAGTACTTC. Amino acids: CASSLDGLTYEQYF.

The rearrangement links TRBV9 to TRBJ1-1, with 9 bases aligning to TRBD1. CDR3 length: 15 amino acids. Germline trimming cut 4 bases from V and 1 base from J; bases unmatched to any gene: 5. Germline V gene sequence: CDR1 SGDLS, CDR2 YYNGEE. The DNA of the CDR3 is TGTGCCAGCAGCACTCGGGACAGGGAGAACACTGAAGCTTTCTTT. It translates to CASSTRDRENTEAFF.

The chain combines TRBV15 with TRBJ1-6, with 9 bases that match TRBD1. The ends lost 0 bases at V and 9 bases at J; junction bases unmatched: 9. Germline CDR1 is LNHNV and CDR2 is YYDKDF (reference sequence). This CDR3 has 17 amino acids. CDR3 DNA sequence: TGTGCCACCAGCAGAGATGGGGGTACAGGGGGCGGTTCACCCCTCCACTTT. Protein product: CATSRDGGTGGGSPLHF.

The chain couples TRBV10-2 to TRBJ1-2; D remains unclear. Germline CDR1 reads WSHSY; CDR2 reads SAAADI. CDR3 length: 16 amino acids. V lost 3 bases and J lost 7, with 21 bases in between. The CDR3 DNA sequence: TGCGCCAGCAGTGAAGAGGGCCCGGGCCAAGGACGTGGCTACACCTTC. Amino acids: CASSEEGPGQGRGYTF.

The V and J genes are TRBV25-1 and TRBJ1-2, with 7 nucleotides matching TRBD1. This CDR3 is built from 12 residues. The trim removed 8 bases at V and 4 bases at J, leaving 4 bases unmatched. Germline CDR1 is MGHDK and CDR2 is SYGVNS. CDR3 nucleotide sequence: TGTGCCAGCCTAGGGGGCCTCTATGGCTACACCTTC. Translating gives CASLGGLYGYTF.

The chain joins TRBV10-3 to TRBJ2-5, with a possible D match to TRBD2 (5 bases). Germline V gene data show CDR1 as ENHRY and CDR2 as SYGVKD. The V end was cut by 8 bases, the J end by 3 bases, with 13 bases between. The CDR3 runs 13 residues. The CDR3 loop is CAISRTGKETQYF. As DNA, the CDR3 is TGTGCCATCTCAAGGACGGGGAAAGAGACCCAGTACTTC.

The rearrangement links TRBV29-1 to TRBJ1-1; D not certain. CDR3 length equals 12 residues. Germline V gene sequence: CDR1 SQVTM, CDR2 ANQGSEA. V lost 7 bases and J lost 1, with 10 bases in between. The CDR3 protein is CSERLWNTEAFF. The CDR3 coding sequence is TGCAGCGAGCGACTGTGGAACACTGAAGCTTTCTTT.

The chain couples TRBV4-2 to TRBJ2-7; D uncertain. Germline CDR1 reads LGHNA; CDR2 reads YNFKEQ. V was clipped by 0 bases and J by 6 bases, with 9 bases between them. The CDR3 runs to 13 residues. The CDR3 DNA is TGTGCCAGCAGCCAAGATGACTCCCGCGAGCAGTACTTC. Translating gives CASSQDDSREQYF.

This chain joins TRBV28 and TRBJ2-1; 7 bases align to TRBD2. The CDR3 is 17 residues long. Germline assignment: CDR1 MDHEN and CDR2 SYDVKM. J gave up 3 bases and V 3 bases, and 11 bases lay outside the gene matches. CDR3 sequence reads: CASSLPGGSGVYNEQFF. The DNA for the CDR3 is TGTGCCAGCAGTTTGCCCGGGGGGAGCGGAGTCTACAATGAGCAGTTCTTC.

This clone was seen only once. The chain employs TRBV2 and TRBJ1-5; D is perhaps TRBD1 (6 bases). V lost 4 bases to trimming and J lost 4 bases, with 8 bases between them. Germline V gives CDR1 SNHLY, CDR2 FYNNEI. The CDR3 length is 13 residues. The CDR3 DNA is TGTGCCAGCAGTGTCCAGGGGAATCAGCCCCAGCATTTT. Residues: CASSVQGNQPQHF.

The V and J genes are TRBV10-3 and TRBJ1-6, with TRBD1 identical over 7 bases. The V segment lost 11 bases and the J segment 6 bases; nucleotides outside the gene matches: 7. The CDR3 covers 13 residues. Germline CDR1 reads ENHRY; CDR2 reads SYGVKD. The CDR3 region is CAVQGTANSPLHF. In DNA form, the CDR3 reads TGTGCCGTCCAAGGGACAGCTAATTCACCCCTCCACTTT.

This chain links TRBV30 with TRBJ1-1; D is perhaps TRBD1 (5 bases). Germline CDR1 reads GTSNPN; CDR2 reads SVGIG (reference sequence). The CDR3 is 16 amino acids. Trimming removed 4 bases from V and 1 base from J, with 19 bases in between. The CDR3 protein is CAWTRGGIRENTEAFF. The DNA for the CDR3 is TGTGCCTGGACTCGGGGGGGGATTCGGGAGAACACTGAAGCTTTCTTT.

The CDR3 sequence: CASRSPAGGNTDTQYF. In nucleotides, the CDR3 is TGTGCCAGCAGGTCCCCGGCGGGGGGAAACACAGATACGCAGTATTTT. The genes are TRBV7-2 and TRBJ2-3; 8 bases are a match to TRBD2. This CDR3 is 16 amino acids long. The germline CDR1 and CDR2 sequences are SGHTA and FQGNSA. With 6 bases clipped from V and 2 bases from J, the junction kept 10 bases outside the gene matches.